The 26 T cell receptor beta chains below come from one sample, sequenced in a study of Tregs in tolerant kidney transplant recipients. TCRdb's table, derived via immunoSEQ multiplex PCR, lists solely in-frame clones and lacks some. Among about 240,000 clones listed, roughly 84% were seen once. The sample comprised CD4+ T cells from blood. Receptor source: a human donor in good health.

This chain connects TRBV6-5 to TRBJ1-3, with D uncertain. In germline, CDR1 is MNHEY, CDR2 SVGAGI. V dropped 0 bases and J dropped 2 bases, with 11 bases sitting between them. The CDR3 runs to 16 residues. This CDR3 reads CASSYSRREAGNTIYF. Written as DNA, the CDR3 is TGTGCCAGCAGTTACTCGAGAAGGGAAGCTGGAAACACCATATATTTT.

The V call is TRBV9, the J call TRBJ2-3; D ambiguous. Germline CDR1 reads SGDLS; CDR2 reads YYNGEE. The CDR3 has 16 amino acids. V lost 0 bases, J lost 6 bases, and 17 bases lay in between. CDR3 coding DNA: TGTGCCAGCAGCGTAGGAAGTAGCTCTACTGTGGATACGCAGTATTTT. Encoded protein: CASSVGSSSTVDTQYF.

The rearrangement links TRBV30 to TRBJ1-1; D ambiguous. The CDR3 length is 12 residues. CDR1 is GTSNPN and CDR2 is SVGIG in the germline V gene (reference sequence). V shed 1 base and J shed 5 bases, with 8 bases lying between them. CDR3 DNA: TGTGCCTGGAGTGGCGGGGTTACTGAAGCTTTCTTT. Protein sequence: CAWSGGVTEAFF.

About this clone itself: The junction does not match germline at one end; this may be a read error. The rearrangement links TRBV7-2 to TRBJ1-5; D ambiguous. Germline CDR1 and CDR2: SGHTA and FQGNSA. This CDR3 has 15 residues. CDR3 DNA sequence: TGTGCCAGCAGCTCCAGCGGGCGGAGCAGTCAGCCCCAGCATTTT. It codes for CASSSSGRSSQPQHF.

This sequence joins TRBV5-1 and TRBJ2-6; no reliable D call. Per germline, CDR1 SGHRS and CDR2 YFSETQ. This CDR3 spans 15 amino acids. The germline V and J ends were trimmed by 4 bases and 0 bases, with 8 bases remaining between them. The CDR3 loop reads CASSHGLSGANVLTF. The CDR3, as DNA: TGCGCCAGCAGCCATGGCCTCTCTGGGGCCAACGTCCTGACTTTC. Drawing the rest from reference TRBV5-1 and TRBJ2-6, the complete variable domain is KAGVTQTPRYLIKTRGQQVTLSCSPISGHRSVSWYQQTPGQGLQFLFEYFSETQRNKGNFPGRFSGRQFSNSRSEMNVSTLELGDSALYLCASSHGLSGANVLTFGAGSRLTVL.

This chain uses TRBV7-2 with TRBJ1-5, with 9 bases matching TRBD1. Trimming took 5 bases from V and 2 from J; bases not matched to a gene: 4. CDR1 SGHTA and CDR2 FQGNSA come from the germline V gene. The CDR3 is made up of 15 amino acids. CDR3 sequence (DNA): TGTGCCAGCAGCCCGGGACAGGGTCGCAATCAGCCCCAGCATTTT. Its translation: CASSPGQGRNQPQHF. The full variable domain, its missing parts supplied by reference TRBV7-2 and TRBJ1-5, is GAGVSQSPSNKVTEKGKDVELRCDPISGHTALYWYRQSLGQGLEFLIYFQGNSAPDKSGLPSDRFSAERTGGSVSTLTIQRTQQEDSAVYLCASSPGQGRNQPQHFGDGTRLSIL.

The chain uses TRBV9 and TRBJ1-3; D not resolved. The CDR3 contains 16 residues. Trimming shortened V by 3 bases and J by 0 bases, and 13 bases separated the two germline ends. Germline V CDR1 and CDR2: SGDLS, YYNGEE. The DNA of the CDR3 is TGTGCCAGCAGCGCCGACATGACCGTCTCTGGAAACACCATATATTTT. Residues: CASSADMTVSGNTIYF.

As to this clone: The sample contains more than one DNA sequence encoding this CDR3. The CDR3 DNA reads as TGTGCCAGCAGTGAAGCGGGACAGGTGACCAATTATGGCTACACCTTC. Protein sequence: CASSEAGQVTNYGYTF. The J gene is TRBJ1-2, the V gene TRBV6-1, with 8 positions matching TRBD1. From germline, CDR1 is MNHNS and CDR2 SASEGT. This CDR3 is built from 16 residues. Unmatched junction bases numbered 8, after V lost 0 bases and J lost 5 bases.

CDR3 DNA sequence: TGTGCCAGCAGTGAGGGGACTAGCTGGGAGCAGTACTTC. It is translated as CASSEGTSWEQYF. The rearrangement uses TRBV6-5 and TRBJ2-5; 9 bases are a match to TRBD2. V lost 5 bases to trimming and J lost 11 bases; unmatched junction nucleotides: 9. The V gene's germline CDR1 is MNHEY and CDR2 SVGAGI. CDR3 size: 13 residues.

V is TRBV6-5 and J is TRBJ2-1, with 14 nucleotides matching TRBD2. The CDR3 is 15 amino acids. V was pared by 0 bases and J by 10 bases, with 2 bases of the junction left unmatched. Germline CDR1 is MNHEY and CDR2 is SVGAGI. CDR3: CASSYSTSGGEEQFF. CDR3 sequence (DNA): TGTGCCAGCAGTTACTCGACTAGCGGGGGGGAGGAGCAGTTCTTC.

This sequence joins TRBV7-3 and TRBJ2-1, with TRBD1 as a possible D gene (6 bases). The V gene's germline CDR1 is SGHTA and CDR2 FQGTGA. The CDR3 is 15 residues long. V gave up 4 bases and J gave up 5 bases, with 15 bases separating them. The CDR3 here is CASSSKGQRNNEQFF. The CDR3 nucleotides are TGTGCCAGCAGCTCGAAAGGACAGCGAAACAATGAGCAGTTCTTC.

This clone was found a few times. The rearrangement links TRBV7-3 to TRBJ2-1; 7 nucleotides match TRBD1. V was pared by 1 base and J by 7 bases, with 7 bases of the junction left unmatched. CDR1 is SGHTA and CDR2 is FQGTGA in the germline V gene. CDR3 length: 15 amino acids. The CDR3 bases are TGTGCCAGCAGCTTAAGTCCAGGGGGAAGGAATGAGCAGTTCTTC. Protein: CASSLSPGGRNEQFF.

The chain combines TRBV11-2 with TRBJ2-5; no clear D gene. With 4 bases removed from V and 5 bases from J, the gap between germline ends came to 8 bases. CDR3 length: 12 amino acids. The V gene's germline CDR1 is SGHAT and CDR2 FQNNGV. DNA for the CDR3: TGTGCCAGCAGCTCCTTCCGGGAGACCCAGTACTTC. The encoded protein is CASSSFRETQYF.

This clone was counted once. CDR3 sequence: CASSPRRGGLDRSYEQYF. The CDR3 DNA is TGCGCCAGTTCTCCCCGGCGGGGGGGCCTCGATCGAAGCTACGAGCAGTACTTC. The gene calls are TRBV10-2 and TRBJ2-7; 9 bases align to TRBD2. CDR1 WSHSY and CDR2 SAAADI come from the germline V gene. The trim removed 9 bases at V and 3 bases at J, leaving 21 bases unmatched. The CDR3 contains 18 residues.

The chain joins TRBV18 to TRBJ1-4, with D tentatively TRBD1 (5 bases). Trimming stripped 3 bases from V and 5 bases from J, with 10 bases between. Germline lookup yields CDR1 KGHSH and CDR2 LQKENI. This CDR3 is 14 amino acids long. CDR3 DNA: TGTGCCAGCTCACCGGGGACTTTGAATGAAAAACTGTTTTTT. As protein: CASSPGTLNEKLFF.

The V gene is TRBV6-5, the J gene TRBJ2-3; 9 positions match TRBD1. J was trimmed by 0 bases and V by 6 bases; bases with no gene match: 4. CDR3 length: 15 amino acids. The germline gives CDR1 MNHEY, CDR2 SVGAGI. CDR3 nucleotides: TGTGCCAGCAGCAGGACAGGGGTTAGCACAGATACGCAGTATTTT. This codes for CASSRTGVSTDTQYF.

This sequence joins TRBV5-1 and TRBJ2-7, with 8 nucleotides matching TRBD1. There are 15 residues in the CDR3. The ends lost 4 bases at V and 3 bases at J; junction bases unmatched: 9. Germline lookup yields CDR1 SGHRS and CDR2 YFSETQ. CDR3 coding DNA: TGCGCCAGCAGCATACAGACAGGGGATGACTACGAGCAGTACTTC. Translating gives CASSIQTGDDYEQYF.

The table lists this clone with a count of one. The CDR3 here is CASSDLGTSSVNEQFF. CDR3 DNA: TGCGCCAGCAGTGATTTGGGGACTAGCTCGGTCAATGAGCAGTTCTTC. V gene TRBV10-1 combines with J gene TRBJ2-1; 9 positions agree with TRBD2. CDR3 length: 16 residues. CDR1 and CDR2 from the germline V gene are WNHNN and SYGVQD (reference sequence). The junction had 9 bases not matched to a gene; V was cut back by 3 bases and J by 6 bases.

The CDR3 loop is CASSYVRNGELFF. The CDR3 bases are TGTGCCAGCAGTTACGTCCGTAATGGGGAGCTGTTTTTT. The genes are TRBV6-5 and TRBJ2-2; D not certain. Germline-derived CDR1 and CDR2 are MNHEY and SVGAGI. This CDR3 has 13 amino acids. V shed 2 bases and J shed 8 bases, with 9 bases lying between them.

V is TRBV5-3 and J is TRBJ1-2, with 8 bases aligning to TRBD1. TRBV5-3 is an open reading frame, and its role is uncertain. Germline trimming cut 1 base from V and 5 bases from J; bases unmatched to any gene: 7. CDR3 length: 15 residues. The CDR3 is CARSLRTGKEYGYTF. Here the CDR3 DNA reads TGTGCCAGAAGCTTGAGGACAGGGAAAGAGTATGGCTACACCTTC.

As to this clone: Different DNA sequences within this sample yield the same CDR3. The V call is TRBV2, the J call TRBJ2-2; tentative D call: TRBD1 (5 bases). Trimming removed 5 bases at V and 7 bases at J, with 23 bases between. Germline CDR1 and CDR2: SNHLY and FYNNEI. This CDR3 is 17 amino acids long. The DNA for the CDR3 is TGTGCCAGCAGTAACCAGGGATCTCACCTTAGGGGCGGGGAGCTGTTTTTT. This translates into CASSNQGSHLRGGELFF.

The V gene is TRBV5-5, the J gene TRBJ1-4, with 9 nucleotides matching TRBD1. Per the germline V gene, CDR1 is SGHKS and CDR2 is YYEKEE (reference sequence). CDR3 length: 13 residues. V shed 4 bases, J shed 14 bases, and the junction held 9 bases outside the gene matches. The CDR3 coding sequence is TGTGCCAGCAGCGTACCGGGACAGGGAGTTCTGTTTTTT. Encoded protein: CASSVPGQGVLFF.

The J gene is TRBJ2-7, the V gene TRBV29-1; no definite D call. V was pared by 5 bases and J by 2 bases, with 16 bases between. This CDR3 has 14 residues. Germline CDR1 and CDR2: SQVTM and ANQGSEA. The CDR3 nucleotides read TGCAGCGTTAGGACCCCGTCGAGTCCCTACGAGCAGTACTTC. It is translated as CSVRTPSSPYEQYF.

V and J are TRBV5-8 and TRBJ2-1; 8 bases are a match to TRBD2. Germline trimming cut 3 bases from V and 0 bases from J; bases unmatched to any gene: 2. This CDR3 comprises 15 residues. CDR1 and CDR2 (germline): SGHTS, YDEGEE. CDR3 loop: CASSSGLASYNEQFF. The CDR3 DNA is TGTGCCAGCAGCTCCGGACTAGCCTCCTACAATGAGCAGTTCTTC.

V is TRBV5-8 and J is TRBJ2-7; the D call may be TRBD1 or TRBD2 (5 bases each). The ends were cut back, 1 base at V and 2 bases at J, with 13 bases in the middle. The CDR3 extends over 15 amino acids. Looked up from germline, CDR1 is SGHTS and CDR2 is YDEGEE. The CDR3 spells CASSLRGGYAYEQYF. CDR3 sequence (DNA): TGTGCCAGCAGCTTGCGTGGGGGATACGCCTACGAGCAGTACTTC.

The chain couples TRBV5-6 to TRBJ1-2; 7 bases align to TRBD1. CDR1 and CDR2 (germline): SGHDT, YYEEEE. Trimming cost V 4 bases and J 2 bases; bases outside gene matches: 2. The CDR3 has 13 residues. The CDR3 region is CASSPQGNYGYTF. Written as DNA, the CDR3 is TGTGCCAGCAGCCCACAGGGGAACTATGGCTACACCTTC.